Below, one T cell receptor beta chain is given with its context. The antigen is undetermined. This sample is part of a study of shared clonotypes between healthy human individuals. Data came from immunoSEQ multiplex PCR; TCRdb stores just in-frame clones and leaves some out. The sample has roughly 600,000 clones; 98% are singletons. Regarding the study as a whole: Inspection by rarefaction showed sorted-subset sequencing to be incomplete despite large depth. Estimated richness was generally greater in naive than memory subsets. Shared clonotypes: 4.5% to 6.5% naive CD4, around 3.7% naive CD8, over 2% memory CD4, under 0.45% memory CD8.

V lost 1 base and J 3 bases, leaving 13 bases between the germline ends. CDR1 is MGHRA, CDR2 YSYEKL, per germline. The CDR3 length is 17 residues. The naive CD8 subset, CD45RO-negative cells positively selected for CCR7, excluded terminally differentiated effector memory CD45RA+ cells. Nashville, Tennessee was home to all donors, each a Caucasian adult. This receptor was taken from a man younger than 40 in good health. Specimen: naive CD8+ T cells sorted from blood. The chain has TRBV4-1 and TRBJ2-6; no clear D. DNA of the CDR3: TGCGCCAGCAGCCAAGTAATCTTCGTCGGTGGGGCCAACGTCCTGACTTTC. Translating it yields CASSQVIFVGGANVLTF.